Listed below are T cell receptor beta chains from one sample, sequenced in a study of immune evolution from preneoplasia to lung adenocarcinoma. Generated by immunoSEQ multiplex PCR, the TCRdb table keeps only in-frame clones and is missing some. The repertoire holds thousands of clones, with around 80% as singletons. Sequenced: FFPE lung adenocarcinoma in situ tissue. The receptors originated from a person between 60 and 80 years old with lung adenocarcinoma. Each CDR3 is given with its conserved first and last residue. The order of the fields is V gene, D gene, clone size, J gene, CDR3 DNA, CDR3 protein. The D gene is left open where the match is weak. Size is omitted from some rows. Given values are once, few, many or a class for expanded clones.

>TRBV15|TRBD2|-|TRBJ2-3
TGTGCCACCAGCAGAGATCTGGCGGGGGGCCGATCAGATACGCAGTATTTT
CATSRDLAGGRSDTQYF
>TRBV19|-|-|TRBJ2-5
TGTGCCAGTACCCCTCGAGGGGGGCTGGAGACCCAGTACTTC
CASTPRGGLETQYF
>TRBV28|TRBD2|-|TRBJ2-6
TGTGCCAGCAGTTTAAGCGGGACCGTATCCGGGGCCAACGTCCTGACTTTC
CASSLSGTVSGANVLTF
>TRBV7-9|-|-|TRBJ2-3
TGTGCCAGCAGTTACGATGTACGAACAGATACGCAGTATTTT
CASSYDVRTDTQYF
>TRBV18|-|-|TRBJ2-2
TGTGCCAGCTCACCAACCCAGGACACCGGGGAGCTGTTTTTT
CASSPTQDTGELFF
>TRBV7-7|-|-|TRBJ1-3
TGTGCTAGCAGCCCCCCCCGGGCCCCCTTGAGTCCCTCTGGAAACACCATATATTTT
CASSPPRAPLSPSGNTIYF
>TRBV7-3|-|-|TRBJ2-3
TGTGCCAGCAGCTTAGGGGGCGGGGGTAGAAATACGCAGTATTTT
CASSLGGGGRNTQYF
>TRBV2|-|-|TRBJ1-5
TGTGCCAGCAGTCCGGACAGCAATCAGCCCCAGCATTTT
CASSPDSNQPQHF
>TRBV25-1|TRBD1|-|TRBJ1-6
TGTGCCAGCAGTGACGCGACAGGGGCTAATTCACCCCTCCACTTT
CASSDATGANSPLHF
>TRBV9|TRBD2|-|TRBJ2-3
TGTGCCAGCAGCGAAATAGCGGGGGCAAGGGATACGCAGTATTTT
CASSEIAGARDTQYF
>TRBV6-5|-|-|TRBJ1-1
TGTGCCAGCGCGGAGACAACGAACACTGAAGCTTTTTTT
CASAETTNTEAFF
>TRBV9|-|-|TRBJ1-3
TGTGCCAGCAGTGAAAGCTCTGGAAACACCATATATTTT
CASSESSGNTIYF
>TRBV2|TRBD1|-|TRBJ1-3
TGTGCCAGCAGTTCGACAGGGAGTGGAAACACCATATATTTT
CASSSTGSGNTIYF
>TRBV7-2|-|-|TRBJ2-1
TGTGCCAGCAGCCCGCAGGGGACTACGTACAATGAGCAGTTCTTC
CASSPQGTTYNEQFF
>TRBV27|-|-|TRBJ2-7
TGTGCCAGCAGTTATCGCCCCGGGTCGTCAGTCGAGTCTGGGGAGCAGTACTTC
CASSYRPGSSVESGEQYF
>TRBV18|TRBD2|-|TRBJ2-7
TGTGCCAGCTCATCAGGGACTAGCGGGGGTAACGAGCAGTACTTC
CASSSGTSGGNEQYF
>TRBV9|TRBD2|-|TRBJ2-1
TGTGCCAGCAGCGTATTAGCGGGGAGCAATAATGAGCAGTTCTTC
CASSVLAGSNNEQFF
>TRBV2|-|-|TRBJ1-1
TGTGCCAGCAGGAGGGCCACAGGGCGTTATGAACGGAACACTGAAGCTTTCTTT
CASRRATGRYERNTEAFF
>TRBV15|-|-|TRBJ1-1
TGTGCCACCAGCAGAGTCGGGGTTAACACTGAAGCTTTCTTT
CATSRVGVNTEAFF
>TRBV6-1|-|few|TRBJ1-2
TGTGCCAGCAGTGTATTACAGCAGGATGGCTACACCTTC
CASSVLQQDGYTF
>TRBV4-3|-|-|TRBJ1-2
TGCGCCAGCAGCCAAAGCTTCCCCATCGGGACGTCGCTCCTAGGCTACACCTTC
CASSQSFPIGTSLLGYTF
>TRBV29-1|TRBD1|-|TRBJ2-1
TGCAGCGTTGAAAGGTGGGACAGGATAAACAATGAGCAGTTCTTC
CSVERWDRINNEQFF
>TRBV2|-|once|TRBJ1-1
TGTGCCAGCAGTGACCAAGCCGGGACTGAAGCTTTCTTT
CASSDQAGTEAFF
>TRBV7-9|-|-|TRBJ1-6
TGTGCCAGCAGCCCTACGGCCCTGCGGGAGTCACCCCTCCACTTT
CASSPTALRESPLHF
>TRBV6-1|-|-|TRBJ2-1
TGTGCCAGCAGTGAAGGCAGGGTCTTCAATGAGCAGTTCTTC
CASSEGRVFNEQFF
>TRBV28|-|few|TRBJ1-5
TGTGCCAGCAGTTGGGATAGCAATCAGCCCCAGCATTTT
CASSWDSNQPQHF
>TRBV4-1|TRBD2|-|TRBJ2-7
TGCGCCAGCAGTACAAACCTAGCGGGGGACTCCTACGAGCAGTACTTC
CASSTNLAGDSYEQYF
>TRBV5-8|TRBD1|-|TRBJ1-3
TGTGCCAGCAGTAGACAGGGGACCGGAAACACCATATATTTT
CASSRQGTGNTIYF
>TRBV18|-|-|TRBJ2-7
TGTGCCAGCTCACCAGAAACAGGGCCGTTAGTCGAGCAGTACTTC
CASSPETGPLVEQYF
>TRBV6-6|TRBD1|-|TRBJ1-1
TGTGCCAGCACTGAGGGACAGCCGAACACTGAAGCTTTCTTT
CASTEGQPNTEAFF
>TRBV29-1|-|-|TRBJ2-3
TGCAGCGGAAGAAACAGGGGCACAGATACGCAGTATTTT
CSGRNRGTDTQYF
>TRBV11-2|-|-|TRBJ2-7
TGTGCCAGCAGCTTAGAGAGGGGAAACGAGCAGTACTTC
CASSLERGNEQYF
>TRBV7-3|-|-|TRBJ2-2
TGTGCCAGCAGCTCCGGACACTCCGGGGAGCTGTTTTTT
CASSSGHSGELFF
>TRBV21-1|-|-|TRBJ1-4
TGTGCCAGCAGGATAGGGGAGACTAATGAAAAACTGTTTTTT
CASRIGETNEKLFF
>TRBV4-2|-|-|TRBJ1-4
TGTGCCAGCAGCCAAGTTATGACGGGTACAACTAATGAAAAACTGTTTTTT
CASSQVMTGTTNEKLFF
>TRBV30|-|few|TRBJ2-1
TGTGCCTGGAGTGTAGATGGGACCTACAATGAGCAGTTCTTC
CAWSVDGTYNEQFF
>TRBV9|TRBD1|few|TRBJ2-6
TGTGCCAGCAGCGTACCATCCGGGACAGGGGGATCTGGGGCCAACGTCCTGACTTTC
CASSVPSGTGGSGANVLTF
>TRBV5-1|TRBD2|-|TRBJ2-3
TGCGCCAGCAGAAGTGGCGGGGGGCCCGTAGATACGCAGTATTTT
CASRSGGGPVDTQYF
>TRBV5-8|-|-|TRBJ1-1
TGTGCCAGCAGCTTTTGGGGGAAACAGAACACTGAAGCTTTCTTT
CASSFWGKQNTEAFF
>TRBV12-5|TRBD2|-|TRBJ2-3
TGTGCTAGTGGTCCCTCCCCGCGACTAGCGGGGGGGCCAAGCACAGATACGCAGTATTTT
CASGPSPRLAGGPSTDTQYF
>TRBV18|TRBD2|-|TRBJ2-1
TGTGCCAGCTCGTCCGGACGGGGGGATCCCTACAATGAGCAGTTCTTC
CASSSGRGDPYNEQFF
>TRBV9|-|-|TRBJ1-1
TGTGCCAGCAGCGTAGTAGGGGCCGATGGCACTGAAGCTTTCTTT
CASSVVGADGTEAFF
>TRBV9|TRBD1|-|TRBJ2-3
TGTGCCAGCAGCCGAGGACAGGGGCCAGATACGCAGTATTTT
CASSRGQGPDTQYF
>TRBV14|-|once|TRBJ1-1
TGTGCCAGCAGCCAATCAACCTGGACAGTTAGGGATGGGAACACTGAAGCTTTCTTT
CASSQSTWTVRDGNTEAFF
>TRBV15|TRBD1|few|TRBJ1-1
TGTGCCACCAGCTCCACAGGGGGCGCGGACACTGAAGCTTTCTTT
CATSSTGGADTEAFF
>TRBV5-1|-|-|TRBJ2-5
TGCGCCAGCAGCGAAGGGACTGAAGAGACCCAGTACTTC
CASSEGTEETQYF
>TRBV28|-|once|TRBJ2-7
TGTGCCAGCAGATTGTATGGGAAAACCTACGAGCAGTACTTC
CASRLYGKTYEQYF
>TRBV7-9|TRBD1|-|TRBJ1-4
TGTGCCAGCAGCTTAGGTCAGGGACAGACAAATGAAAAACTGTTTTTT
CASSLGQGQTNEKLFF
>TRBV7-2|-|-|TRBJ1-6
TGTGCCAGCAGCCTACAGAGTTCACCCCTCCACTTT
CASSLQSSPLHF
>TRBV7-3|-|few|TRBJ2-3
TGTGCCAGCAGCTCCAACGCAGTCCCGGGTACGCAGTATTTT
CASSSNAVPGTQYF